Sequencing of this T cell receptor (beta chain) was carried out in a study of beta chain features in type 1 diabetes. The length of the CDR3 is 15 residues. Germline V gene lookup returns CDR1 SGHRS and CDR2 YFSETQ. V lost 4 bases and J 3 bases, leaving 16 bases between the germline ends. Expressed TCRB transcripts were sequenced after all isolated RNA was converted to cDNA. Sequenced by immunoSEQ multiplex PCR; TCRdb stores in-frame clones only, minus some. This table has a few hundred thousand clones, approximately 9.9% appearing once. Sequencing was done on a sample of naive CD4+ T cells from blood. V usage is TRBV5-1 and J usage is TRBJ1-2, with a weak D call TRBD1 (5 bases). The clonotype was recovered from a woman younger than 45 in good health. The CDR3, as DNA: TGCGCCAGCAGCATAGGGACTTCGGAGTACTATGGCTACACCTTC. Translation: CASSIGTSEYYGYTF. The full variable domain, in which reference TRBV5-1 and TRBJ1-2 provide the parts outside the CDR3, is KAGVTQTPRYLIKTRGQQVTLSCSPISGHRSVSWYQQTPGQGLQFLFEYFSETQRNKGNFPGRFSGRQFSNSRSEMNVSTLELGDSALYLCASSIGTSEYYGYTFGSGTRLTVV.